Shown below are 5 T cell receptor beta chains from a single sample sequenced in a study of control samples from healthy donors and cancer patients. TCRdb keeps only in-frame clones here, not all; method: immunoSEQ multiplex PCR. Altogether roughly 170,000 clones are present, just over 85% being singletons, with the ten largest covering approximately 4.9%. The source material was blood. These receptors all stem from a woman between 25 and 40 years old in good health.

This clone was seen just once. The rearrangement joins TRBV5-1 to TRBJ1-2; tentatively, D is TRBD1 (5 bases). V lost 4 bases and J 4 bases, leaving 17 bases between the germline ends. Germline CDR1 SGHRS, CDR2 YFSETQ. The CDR3 spans 15 residues. CDR3 coding DNA: TGCGCCAGCAGCGGAGGCGCCGACGGGACCTATGGCTACACCTTC. This gives the protein CASSGGADGTYGYTF.

This chain links TRBV6-1 with TRBJ2-7; D unclear. With 2 bases removed from V and 7 bases from J, the gap between germline ends came to 6 bases. Germline V CDR1 and CDR2: MNHNS, SASEGT. The CDR3 covers 11 residues. The DNA for the CDR3 is TGTGCCAGCAGTGAATTGGATGAGCAGTACTTC. It yields the protein CASSELDEQYF.

A few counts support this clone. The rearrangement joins TRBV4-1 to TRBJ2-1; 9 bases align to TRBD2. CDR1 is MGHRA and CDR2 is YSYEKL in the germline V gene. J was trimmed by 4 bases and V by 1 base; bases with no gene match: 11. This CDR3 contains 18 residues. The CDR3 DNA follows: TGCGCCAGCAGCCAAGTCGATATGGGACTAGCCTTGTACAATGAGCAGTTCTTC. Its translation: CASSQVDMGLALYNEQFF.

The V and J genes are TRBV4-1 and TRBJ2-7, with D uncertain. Germline V gives CDR1 MGHRA, CDR2 YSYEKL. Trimming removed 1 base at V and 1 base at J, with 8 bases between. The CDR3 has 14 amino acids. CDR3: CASSQGRWSYEQYF. The CDR3 nucleotides read TGCGCCAGCAGCCAAGGAAGGTGGTCCTACGAGCAGTACTTC.

The chain combines TRBV9 with TRBJ1-3; no definite D call. The V gene lost 0 bases and the J gene lost 0 bases, with 13 bases spanning the gap. This CDR3 comprises 17 residues. Germline loops: CDR1 SGDLS, CDR2 YYNGEE. DNA of the CDR3: TGTGCCAGCAGCGTAGAGGCAGCCTTAGACTCTGGAAACACCATATATTTT. The encoded protein is CASSVEAALDSGNTIYF.